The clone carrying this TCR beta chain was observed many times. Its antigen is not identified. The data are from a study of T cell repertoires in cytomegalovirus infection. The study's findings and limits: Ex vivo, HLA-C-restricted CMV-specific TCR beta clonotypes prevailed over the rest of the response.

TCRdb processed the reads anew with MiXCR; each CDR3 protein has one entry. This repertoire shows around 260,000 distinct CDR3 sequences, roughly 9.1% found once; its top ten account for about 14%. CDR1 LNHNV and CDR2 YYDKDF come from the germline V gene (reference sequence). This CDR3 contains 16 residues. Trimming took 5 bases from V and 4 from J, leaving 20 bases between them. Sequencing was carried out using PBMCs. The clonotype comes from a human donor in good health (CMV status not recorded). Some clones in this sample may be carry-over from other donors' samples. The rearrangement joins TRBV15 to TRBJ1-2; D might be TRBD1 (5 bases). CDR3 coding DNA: TGTGCCACCAGCCAACACCCAGGGTCGGCTAGCTATGGCTACACCTTC. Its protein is CATSQHPGSASYGYTF. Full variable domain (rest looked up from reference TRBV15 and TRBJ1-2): DAMVIQNPRYQVTQFGKPVTLSCSQTLNHNVMYWYQQKSSQAPKLLFHYYDKDFNNEADTPDNFQSRRPNTSFCFLDIRSPGLGDTAMYLCATSQHPGSASYGYTFGSGTRLTVV.